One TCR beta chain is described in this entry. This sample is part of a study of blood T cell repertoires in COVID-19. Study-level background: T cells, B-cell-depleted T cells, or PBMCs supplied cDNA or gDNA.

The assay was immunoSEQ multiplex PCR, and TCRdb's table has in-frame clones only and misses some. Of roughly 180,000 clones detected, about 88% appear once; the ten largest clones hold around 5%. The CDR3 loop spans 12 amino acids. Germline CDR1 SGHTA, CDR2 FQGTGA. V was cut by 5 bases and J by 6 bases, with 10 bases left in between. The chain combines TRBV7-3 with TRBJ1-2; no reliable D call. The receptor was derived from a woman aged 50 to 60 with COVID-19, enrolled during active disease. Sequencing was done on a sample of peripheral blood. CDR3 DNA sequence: TGTGCCAGCAGCCCAGAGGGCCATGGCTACACCTTC. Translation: CASSPEGHGYTF.